This entry describes one T cell receptor (beta chain). At one boundary the junction diverges from the germline segment, which might be a read error. The CDR3 sequence is 15 residues long. Germline-derived CDR1 and CDR2 are SSHAT and FNYEAQ (reference sequence). In the source study's methods: Quantification of nucleated cells was approximated via reference gene primer amplification. Profiling relied on immunoSEQ multiplex PCR, and the TCRdb table lists in-frame clones only, not all of them. V, J and clone size are taken as reported in that table, and D and trimming were inferred from the DNA itself. The sample has fewer than 35,000 clones; about 82% are singletons. The data originate from a study of blood T cell repertoires in COVID-19. Looking at the study overall: COVID-19 samples from acute and convalescent phases originated in the United States, Italy and Spain. The cDNA or gDNA used as material had been derived from T cells, B-cell-depleted T cells, or PBMCs.

The sample taken for sequencing was peripheral blood. The chain is built from TRBV7-7 and TRBJ2-5; 7 positions match TRBD2. The origin of this receptor is a man in his 60s with active COVID-19. The CDR3 spells CASSLGAGDSETQYF. The CDR3 DNA reads TGTGCTAGCAGCTTAGGGGCGGGAGATTCCGAGACCCAGTACTTC.